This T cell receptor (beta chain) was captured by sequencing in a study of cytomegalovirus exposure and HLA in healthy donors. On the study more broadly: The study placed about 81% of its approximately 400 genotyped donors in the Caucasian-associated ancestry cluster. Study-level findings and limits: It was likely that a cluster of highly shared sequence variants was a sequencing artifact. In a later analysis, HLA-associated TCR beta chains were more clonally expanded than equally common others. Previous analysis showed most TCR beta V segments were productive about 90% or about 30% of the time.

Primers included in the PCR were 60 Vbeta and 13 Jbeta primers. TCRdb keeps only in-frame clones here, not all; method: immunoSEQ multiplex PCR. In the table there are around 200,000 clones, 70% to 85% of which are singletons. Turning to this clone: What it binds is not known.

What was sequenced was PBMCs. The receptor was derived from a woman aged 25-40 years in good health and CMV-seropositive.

For the CDR3, the DNA is TGCGCCAGCAGTCCACTGGGACTAGCGGGAGTTCCCGGGGAGCTGTTTTTT. It specifies CASSPLGLAGVPGELFF. The chain combines TRBV4-1 with TRBJ2-2; 14 bases line up with TRBD2. The CDR3 runs 17 residues. After removal of 6 bases from V and 6 bases from J, the junction contained 9 bases not matched to a gene. In germline, CDR1 is MGHRA, CDR2 YSYEKL.